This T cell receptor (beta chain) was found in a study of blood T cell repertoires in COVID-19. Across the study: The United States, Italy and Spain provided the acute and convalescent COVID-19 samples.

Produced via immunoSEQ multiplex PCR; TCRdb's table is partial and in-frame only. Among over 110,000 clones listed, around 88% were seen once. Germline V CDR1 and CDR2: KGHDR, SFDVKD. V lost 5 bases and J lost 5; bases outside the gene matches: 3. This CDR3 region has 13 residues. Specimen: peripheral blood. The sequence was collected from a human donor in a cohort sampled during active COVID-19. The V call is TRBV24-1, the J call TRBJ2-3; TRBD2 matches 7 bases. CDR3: CATSVGGEDTQYF. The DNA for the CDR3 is TGTGCCACCAGTGTTGGGGGGGAAGATACGCAGTATTTT.